A single T cell receptor beta chain is shown here with its context. The clone's antigen remains unknown. No per-base quality is available; no much larger clone lies one base away. Each collaborating institution followed its own protocols to collect whole blood in K2EDTA tubes. For TCRbeta analysis, collaborator samples were shipped as frozen whole blood, as isolated PBMCs, or as DNA extracted from either sample type. TCRbeta CDR3 regions were amplified from genomic DNA by means of the immunoSEQ Assay, a bias-controlled multiplex PCR. On the authors' methods: Within the assay, amplification of reference gene primers was used to estimate how many nucleated cells each sample contained. Sequence reads were collapsed and filtered to measure the absolute abundance of every unique TCRbeta CDR3 rearrangement. For each sample, productive Simpson clonality was calculated as the square root of Simpson's diversity index across productive rearrangements. Here the immuneACCESS table is served through TCRdb, limited to in-frame sequences with V and J called. Missing clones are a known gap in these copies; in checked studies unresolved V genes cover under half, and the rest lacks a known reason. Clonal size and the V and J genes are those of that table, whereas D and trimming came from the DNA. This sample is represented by approximately 400,000 clones; around 92% of them were singletons. The ten largest clones add up to around 1.2% of the sample.

The data belong to a study of blood T cell repertoires in COVID-19 (dated by TCRdb to about 2020). The study in broad terms: Samples from collaborators originated in the United States, Italy and Spain and spanned both the acute and convalescent phases of COVID-19. The prospective study material was composed of cDNA or gDNA derived from T cells, B-cell-depleted T cells, or PBMCs. The dataset comprised deeply sampled blood TCRbeta repertoires from subjects exposed to, actively infected with, or recovered from COVID-19. The repertoires were released in a freely available public database meant as a resource for research on the immune response to SARS-CoV-2. Samples were obtained from the ongoing ImmuneRACE study (first 160 participants) and from some 1,300 subjects provided by 6 global collaborators. A de-identified subject ID, COVID-19 status, age in years and sex were almost always included in the sample metadata. HLA class I and class II types, where available, came from metadata supplied by the sample provider rather than from assay-based typing.

The V end loses 5 bases and the J end loses 7 bases, and a stretch of 7 bases separates them. As encoded in the germline V gene, CDR1 is KGHDR while CDR2 is SFDVKD. The CDR3 holds 11 amino acids from the cysteine to the phenylalanine. The DNA shown is the 33-base CDR3, in frame from base 1. Overall study results and their limits: How much clinical and demographic metadata was included differed by source and by participant, and the metadata was provided uncurated.

The clonotype comes from a man aged 40-55 years with acute or convalescent COVID-19. The rearranged chain carries TRBV24-1 and TRBJ1-1, with the D gene call left open. Sequences were obtained from peripheral blood. The CDR3 amino acid sequence is: CATSGSNEAFF. The DNA reads as follows: TGTGCCACCAGTGGAAGCAATGAAGCTTTCTTT.